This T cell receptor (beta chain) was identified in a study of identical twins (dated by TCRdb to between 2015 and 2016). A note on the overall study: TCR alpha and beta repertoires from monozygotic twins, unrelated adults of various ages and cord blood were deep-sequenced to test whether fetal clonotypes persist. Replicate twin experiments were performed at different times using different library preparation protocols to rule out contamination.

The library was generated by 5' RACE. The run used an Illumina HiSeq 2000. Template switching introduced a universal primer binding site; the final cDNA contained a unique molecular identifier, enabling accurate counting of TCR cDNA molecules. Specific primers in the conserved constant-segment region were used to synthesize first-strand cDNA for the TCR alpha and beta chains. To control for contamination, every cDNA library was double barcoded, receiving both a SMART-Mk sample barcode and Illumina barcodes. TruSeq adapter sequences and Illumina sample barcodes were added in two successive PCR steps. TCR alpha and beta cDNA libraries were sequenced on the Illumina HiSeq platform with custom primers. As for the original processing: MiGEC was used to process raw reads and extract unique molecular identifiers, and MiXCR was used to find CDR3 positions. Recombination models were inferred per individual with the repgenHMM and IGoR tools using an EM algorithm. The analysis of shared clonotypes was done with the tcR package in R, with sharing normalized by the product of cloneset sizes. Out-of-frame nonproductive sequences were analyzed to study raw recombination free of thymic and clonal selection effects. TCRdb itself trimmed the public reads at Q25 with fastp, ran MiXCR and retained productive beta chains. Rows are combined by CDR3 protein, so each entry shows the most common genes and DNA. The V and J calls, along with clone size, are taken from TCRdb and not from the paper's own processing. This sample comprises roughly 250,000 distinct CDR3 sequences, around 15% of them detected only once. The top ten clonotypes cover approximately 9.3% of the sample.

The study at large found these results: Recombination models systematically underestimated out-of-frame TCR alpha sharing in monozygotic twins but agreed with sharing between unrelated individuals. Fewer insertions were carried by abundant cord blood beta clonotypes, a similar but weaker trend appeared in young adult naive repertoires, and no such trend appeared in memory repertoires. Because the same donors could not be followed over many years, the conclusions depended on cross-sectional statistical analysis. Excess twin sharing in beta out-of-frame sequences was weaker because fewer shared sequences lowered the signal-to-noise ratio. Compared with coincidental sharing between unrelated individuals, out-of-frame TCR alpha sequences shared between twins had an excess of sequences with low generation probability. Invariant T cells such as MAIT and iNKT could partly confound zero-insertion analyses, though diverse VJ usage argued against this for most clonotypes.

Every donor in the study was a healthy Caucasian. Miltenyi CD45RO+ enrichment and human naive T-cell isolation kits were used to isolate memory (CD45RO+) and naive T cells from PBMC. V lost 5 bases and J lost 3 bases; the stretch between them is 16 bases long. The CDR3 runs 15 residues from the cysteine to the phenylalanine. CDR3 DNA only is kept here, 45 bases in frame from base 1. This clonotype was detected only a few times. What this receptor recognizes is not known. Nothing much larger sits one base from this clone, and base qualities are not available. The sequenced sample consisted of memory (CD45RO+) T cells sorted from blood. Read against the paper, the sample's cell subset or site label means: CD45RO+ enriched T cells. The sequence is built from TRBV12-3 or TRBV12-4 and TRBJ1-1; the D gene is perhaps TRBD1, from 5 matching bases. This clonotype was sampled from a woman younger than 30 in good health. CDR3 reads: CASSPYGRGDTEAFF. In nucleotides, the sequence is TGTGCCAGCAGTCCCTATGGGCGAGGGGACACTGAAGCTTTCTTT.